A selection of T cell receptor beta chains follows, all from one sample in a study of PD-1 blockade in classical Hodgkin lymphoma. Data came from immunoSEQ multiplex PCR; TCRdb stores just in-frame clones and leaves some out. This repertoire shows 80,000 to 100,000 clones, 80% to 95% found once; its top ten account for approximately 2.8%. This specimen consisted of peripheral blood mononuclear cells (PBMCs), obtained at baseline. The receptors were sampled from a human donor with classical Hodgkin lymphoma. Both conserved end residues are trimmed from each CDR3. Each record gives: J gene, V gene, CDR3 protein.

TRBJ1-1 | TRBV9 | ASRAEGNTEAF
TRBJ1-1 | TRBV11-2 | ASSLESNTEAF
TRBJ2-3 | TRBV15 | ATRKAFLEDTQY
TRBJ1-5 | TRBV2 | ASSEDRGRQPQH
TRBJ2-1 | TRBV9 | ASSVSSRSDNEQF
TRBJ1-5 | TRBV19 | ASSIRRDSNQPQH
TRBJ2-7 | TRBV19 | ASSIDPPPTSYEQY
TRBJ2-5 | TRBV11-2 | ASSLGPPGRGDGTQY
TRBJ2-2 | TRBV5-4 | ASSLWGVAGELF
TRBJ2-7 | TRBV9 | ASSGGQGWSSFTHEQY
TRBJ1-1 | TRBV15 | ATSRDKGYLEAF
TRBJ2-7 | TRBV28 | ASRGGYEQY
TRBJ1-3 | TRBV2 | ASSEWGQPSVGNTIY
TRBJ1-1 | TRBV4-2 | ASSQDRRTAEAF
TRBJ1-1 | TRBV15 | ATSATNTEAF
TRBJ2-7 | TRBV30 | AWRRDRTYEQY
TRBJ2-2 | TRBV7-6 | ASSSGGELF
TRBJ2-2 | TRBV9 | ASSTRQPNTGELF
TRBJ1-2 | TRBV5-4 | ASSSLRAGWSGYT
TRBJ2-1 | TRBV7-3 | ASSLLEGTYNEQF
TRBJ1-2 | TRBV6-1 | ASTLQGHGYT
TRBJ2-5 | TRBV7-2 | ASSLVGKETQY
TRBJ2-7 | TRBV28 | ASSPLQTGRSYEQY
TRBJ1-1 | TRBV7-2 | ASSLARFRTEAF
TRBJ2-2 | TRBV25-1 | ASTQGQNTGELF
TRBJ1-3 | TRBV4-1 | ASSQEILRRLDGNTIY
TRBJ2-5 | TRBV10-2 | ASSETSGRRETQY
TRBJ2-2 | TRBV19 | ASSIKGGLVGELF
TRBJ2-7 | TRBV5-5 | ASSLAAAYEQY
TRBJ1-4 | TRBV7-9 | ASSFLMGNRNEKLF
TRBJ2-5 | TRBV6-5 | ASSLLDRGGETQY
TRBJ1-1 | TRBV5-8 | ASTLFQRNTEAF
TRBJ1-2 | TRBV7-9 | ASSLAAGTGFYGYT
TRBJ2-7 | TRBV7-2 | ASSLPSSGRPNEQY
TRBJ2-7 | TRBV6-6 | ASSRQGGSYEQY
TRBJ2-7 | TRBV18 | ASSGQASSYEQY
TRBJ2-4 | TRBV11-2 | ASSSRLAKNIQY
- | TRBV5-6 | ASSSRDNTYEQY
TRBJ2-3 | TRBV29-1 | SVEDRVGDTQY
TRBJ1-2 | TRBV28 | ASSLPPPSGYT